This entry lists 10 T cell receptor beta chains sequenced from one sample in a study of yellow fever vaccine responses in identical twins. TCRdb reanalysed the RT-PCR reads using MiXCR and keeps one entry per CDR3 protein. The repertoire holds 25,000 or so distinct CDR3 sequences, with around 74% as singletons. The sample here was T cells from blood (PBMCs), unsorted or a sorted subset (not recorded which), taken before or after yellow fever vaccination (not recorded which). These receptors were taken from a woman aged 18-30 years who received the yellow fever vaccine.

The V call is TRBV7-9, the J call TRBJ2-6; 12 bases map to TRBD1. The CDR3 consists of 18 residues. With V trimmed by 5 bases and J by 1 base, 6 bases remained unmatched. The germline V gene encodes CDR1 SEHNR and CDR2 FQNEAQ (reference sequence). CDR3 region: CASSLRDRGHSGANVLTF. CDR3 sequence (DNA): TGTGCCAGCAGCCTCCGGGACAGGGGGCATTCTGGGGCCAACGTCCTGACTTTC.

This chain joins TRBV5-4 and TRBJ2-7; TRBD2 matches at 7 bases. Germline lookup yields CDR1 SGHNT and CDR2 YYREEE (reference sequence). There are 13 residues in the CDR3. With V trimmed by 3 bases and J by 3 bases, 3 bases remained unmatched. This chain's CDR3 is CASSSGGSYEQYV. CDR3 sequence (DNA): TGTGCCAGCAGCTCGGGAGGCAGCTACGAGCAGTACGTC.

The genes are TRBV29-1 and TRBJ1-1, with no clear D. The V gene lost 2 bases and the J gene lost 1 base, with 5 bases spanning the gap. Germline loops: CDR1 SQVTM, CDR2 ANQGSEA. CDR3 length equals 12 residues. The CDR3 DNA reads TGCAGCGTTGAATCTCGGAACACTGAAGCTTTCTTT. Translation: CSVESRNTEAFF.

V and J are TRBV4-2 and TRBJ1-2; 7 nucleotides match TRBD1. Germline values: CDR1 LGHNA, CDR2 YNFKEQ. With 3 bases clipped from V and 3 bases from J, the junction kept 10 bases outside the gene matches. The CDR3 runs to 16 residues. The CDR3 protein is CASSHLDRDIDYGYTF. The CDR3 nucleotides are TGTGCCAGCAGCCACCTCGACAGGGACATCGACTATGGCTACACCTTC.

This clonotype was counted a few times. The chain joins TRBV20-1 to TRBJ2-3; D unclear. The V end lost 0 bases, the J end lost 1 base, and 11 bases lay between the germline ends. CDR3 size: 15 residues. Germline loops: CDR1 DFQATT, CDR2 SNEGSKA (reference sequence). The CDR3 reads CSARDAASGTDTQYF. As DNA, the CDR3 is TGCAGTGCTAGAGACGCGGCGAGCGGCACAGATACGCAGTATTTT.

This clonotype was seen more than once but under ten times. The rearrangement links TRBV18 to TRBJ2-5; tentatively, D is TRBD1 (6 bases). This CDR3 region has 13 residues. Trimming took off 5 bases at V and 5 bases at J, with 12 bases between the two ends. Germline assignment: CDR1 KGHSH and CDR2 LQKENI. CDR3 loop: CASSTGLVETQYF. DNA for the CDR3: TGTGCCAGCTCAACAGGGCTGGTGGAGACCCAGTACTTC.

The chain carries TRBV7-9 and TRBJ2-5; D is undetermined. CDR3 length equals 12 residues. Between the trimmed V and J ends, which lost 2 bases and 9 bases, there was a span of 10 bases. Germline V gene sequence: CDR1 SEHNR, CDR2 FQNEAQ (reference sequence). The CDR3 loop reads CASSLSVRAQYF. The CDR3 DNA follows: TGTGCCAGCAGCTTATCTGTCCGGGCCCAGTACTTC.

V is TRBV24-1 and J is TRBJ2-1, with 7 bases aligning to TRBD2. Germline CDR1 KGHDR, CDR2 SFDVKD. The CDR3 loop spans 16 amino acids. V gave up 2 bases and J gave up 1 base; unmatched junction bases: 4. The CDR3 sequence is CATSDWSGGSYNEQFF. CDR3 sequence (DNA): TGTGCCACCAGTGATTGGTCGGGGGGATCCTACAATGAGCAGTTCTTC.

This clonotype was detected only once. The CDR3 is CASHGQNYNEQFF. CDR3 DNA sequence: TGTGCCAGCCACGGACAGAACTACAATGAGCAGTTCTTC. This chain links TRBV7-9 with TRBJ2-1, with D perhaps matching TRBD1 (6 bases). Germline CDR1 is SEHNR and CDR2 is FQNEAQ (reference sequence). Trimming took 8 bases from V and 3 from J, leaving 11 bases between them. This CDR3 comprises 13 residues.

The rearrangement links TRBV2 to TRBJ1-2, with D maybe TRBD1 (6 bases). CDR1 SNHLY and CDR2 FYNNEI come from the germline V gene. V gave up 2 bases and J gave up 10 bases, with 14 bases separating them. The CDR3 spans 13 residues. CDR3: CASSEPTGRDYTF. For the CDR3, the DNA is TGTGCCAGCAGTGAACCGACAGGTCGAGACTACACCTTC. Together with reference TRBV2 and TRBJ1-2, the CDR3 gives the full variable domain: EPEVTQTPSHQVTQMGQEVILRCVPISNHLYFYWYRQILGQKVEFLVSFYNNEISEKSEIFDDQFSVERPDGSNFTLKIRSTKLEDSAMYFCASSEPTGRDYTFGSGTRLTVV.